This T cell receptor (beta chain) stems from a study of T cells in Graves' hyperthyroidism and ophthalmopathy. Ophthalmopathy patients had moderate-to-severe active disease, CAS ≥3, NOSPECS ≥4, and disease duration under 3 months. Findings of the study overall: Most clonotypes that expanded in the thyroid above 0.001 also showed up in blood.

As for this clonotype: Its antigen remains unknown.

The CDR3 regions of TCR beta were amplified from RNA transcripts. The HTBI primer set drove a first-round RT-PCR of the TCR CDR3. Using its own MiXCR run on the multiplex PCR reads, TCRdb lists one record per CDR3 protein. The table has about half a million distinct CDR3 sequences, around a fifth seen once; the top ten hold around 50%. The sequence came from a woman in her 70s with Graves' ophthalmopathy. The sample was blood.

The CDR3 is CASRGLAENEQFF. The CDR3 DNA follows: TGTGCCAGCAGGGGACTAGCGGAGAATGAGCAGTTCTTC. The J gene is TRBJ2-1, the V gene TRBV6-1, with 11 bases identical to TRBD2. Losses at the gene ends were 6 bases for V and 7 bases for J; bases not matched to a gene: 2. The CDR3 loop spans 13 amino acids. The germline gives CDR1 MNHNS, CDR2 SASEGT.